This T cell receptor beta chain was observed in a study of beta chain features in type 1 diabetes. Study-wide findings and caveats: All four CD4+ subsets of Type 1 diabetes patients contained TCRB CDR3s that were moderately but significantly shorter.

Expressed TCRB transcripts got sequenced, as all isolated RNA was reverse transcribed. Libraries were prepared by immunoSEQ multiplex PCR; TCRdb keeps only in-frame clonotypes and omits some of them. Of more than 300,000 clones in the sample, 7.5% to 9% were seen once. This clone has just a few counts. What it recognizes is unknown. Trimming removed 3 bases from V and 7 bases from J; junction bases left unmatched: 9. CDR3 size: 15 residues. Germline CDR1 ENHRY, CDR2 SYGVKD. The rearrangement links TRBV10-3 to TRBJ1-1; 9 bases line up with TRBD1. Sequenced sample: central memory CD4+ T cells from blood. This TCR was recovered from a woman between 18 and 29 years old in good health. The CDR3 protein is CAISERDRGLSEAFF. CDR3 coding DNA: TGTGCCATCAGTGAACGAGACAGGGGGTTGAGTGAAGCTTTCTTT.